The 13 T cell receptor beta chains below come from one sample, sequenced in a study of T cell repertoires and HLA-DP antigens. Sequenced by immunoSEQ multiplex PCR; TCRdb stores in-frame clones only, minus some. The top ten clones hold 25% to 30% of a sample with some 2,000 clones, around 84% of them seen once. HeLa cells expressing allogeneic DPB1 restimulated the approximately 15-day-expanded CD4+ cells for about a day. Cells were stimulated with HeLa cells transduced with HLA-DPA1/DPB1, HLA-DM, invariant chain and CD80. Material for sequencing was CD137- CD4+ T cells from cultured PBMCs. The receptors derive from a woman in her late teens or twenties in good health and CMV-seronegative.

V gene TRBV7-2 combines with J gene TRBJ1-3; D possibly corresponds to TRBD1 (5 bases). V lost 2 bases, J lost 4 bases, and 12 bases lay in between. Germline loops: CDR1 SGHTA, CDR2 FQGNSA. The CDR3 runs 15 residues. The DNA for the CDR3 is TGTGCCAGCAGCTTATCCCAGGGAGGCGGAAACACCATATATTTT. This codes for CASSLSQGGGNTIYF.

The chain recombines TRBV5-6 with TRBJ1-1, with D possibly matching TRBD1 (5 bases). V was trimmed by 0 bases and J by 0 bases, leaving 15 bases between them. The CDR3 covers 17 residues. The V gene's germline CDR1 is SGHDT and CDR2 YYEEEE. CDR3: CASSLVSGQSMNTEAFF. The DNA of the CDR3 is TGTGCCAGCAGCTTGGTCTCAGGACAAAGTATGAACACTGAAGCTTTCTTT.

The chain couples TRBV5-1 to TRBJ2-1; a weak D match, TRBD1 (5 bases). The CDR3 sequence is 14 residues long. Germline V gene lookup returns CDR1 SGHRS and CDR2 YFSETQ. V lost 4 bases, J lost 4 bases, and 12 bases lay in between. As DNA, the CDR3 is TGCGCCAGCAGCCCCCGGACACTTTACAATGAGCAGTTCTTC. As protein: CASSPRTLYNEQFF. Full variable domain (outside the CDR3, taken from reference TRBV5-1 and TRBJ2-1): KAGVTQTPRYLIKTRGQQVTLSCSPISGHRSVSWYQQTPGQGLQFLFEYFSETQRNKGNFPGRFSGRQFSNSRSEMNVSTLELGDSALYLCASSPRTLYNEQFFGPGTRLTVL.

The chain recombines TRBV10-3 with TRBJ1-2; 9 bases map to TRBD1. Losses at the gene ends were 7 bases for V and 6 bases for J; bases not matched to a gene: 15. Per germline, CDR1 ENHRY and CDR2 SYGVKD. This CDR3 contains 16 residues. The CDR3 nucleotides read TGTGCCATCACCCGAAAAGGACAGGGGCCAAGGGATGGCTACACCTTC. Protein sequence: CAITRKGQGPRDGYTF.

This clone was seen only a few times. This chain joins TRBV19 and TRBJ1-3; D unclear. Germline V gene lookup returns CDR1 LNHDA and CDR2 SQIVND (reference sequence). V lost 5 bases and J lost 0, with 11 bases in between. CDR3 size: 15 residues. As DNA, the CDR3 is TGTGCCAGTAGTGACGGGAGGAGCTCTGGAAACACCATATATTTT. It translates to CASSDGRSSGNTIYF.

The CDR3 DNA reads TGTGCCAGCAGCTCCCTGGGATGGAGGGGGTTCTACGAGCAGTACTTC. Amino acid sequence: CASSSLGWRGFYEQYF. The chain combines TRBV11-2 with TRBJ2-7, with D perhaps being TRBD1 or TRBD2 (6 bases each). Trimming removed 4 bases from V and 3 bases from J, with 19 bases in between. The CDR3 is 16 residues long. Germline V gene sequence: CDR1 SGHAT, CDR2 FQNNGV.

This rearrangement joins TRBV10-3 to TRBJ2-2; perhaps TRBD2 as D (6 bases). Germline CDR1 ENHRY, CDR2 SYGVKD. With 4 bases removed from V and 2 bases from J, the gap between germline ends came to 11 bases. The CDR3 contains 15 residues. The CDR3 region is CAISGPGLNTGELFF. The CDR3 DNA is TGTGCCATCAGTGGACCGGGACTTAACACCGGGGAGCTGTTTTTT.

This clone was detected once. The chain joins TRBV7-2 to TRBJ2-1; D not certain. The germline V gene has CDR1 SGHTA and CDR2 FQGNSA. V was clipped by 4 bases and J by 1 base, with 8 bases between them. This CDR3 contains 14 residues. CDR3 nucleotide sequence: TGTGCCAGCAGCTCGAGCGTTTCCTACAATGAGCAGTTCTTC. Residues: CASSSSVSYNEQFF. The whole variable domain, filled in from reference TRBV7-2 and TRBJ2-1, reads GAGVSQSPSNKVTEKGKDVELRCDPISGHTALYWYRQSLGQGLEFLIYFQGNSAPDKSGLPSDRFSAERTGGSVSTLTIQRTQQEDSAVYLCASSSSVSYNEQFFGPGTRLTVL.

Judged by abundance, this clone is large. The chain joins TRBV6-1 to TRBJ1-5, with 8 bases aligning to TRBD1. The V segment lost 8 bases and the J segment 3 bases; nucleotides outside the gene matches: 9. The CDR3 has 15 amino acids. The germline CDR1 and CDR2 sequences are MNHNS and SASEGT. CDR3 loop: CASSGRGQFNQPQHF. DNA of the CDR3: TGTGCCAGCTCGGGCAGGGGGCAGTTCAATCAGCCCCAGCATTTT.

V is TRBV6-6 and J is TRBJ1-4; D gene uncertain. The CDR3 is 14 amino acids. The germline gives CDR1 MNHNY, CDR2 SVGAGI (reference sequence). Trimming shortened V by 6 bases and J by 0 bases, and 8 bases separated the two germline ends. The CDR3 sequence: CASSLSATNEKLFF. The CDR3 DNA follows: TGTGCCAGCAGCCTCAGCGCAACTAATGAAAAACTGTTTTTT.

The gene calls are TRBV30 and TRBJ1-2, with a possible D match to TRBD1 (5 bases). V lost 4 bases to trimming and J lost 2 bases, with 14 bases between them. There are 14 residues in the CDR3. CDR1 and CDR2 (germline): GTSNPN, SVGIG (reference sequence). The CDR3 nucleotides read TGTGCCTGGATCGGGACCGATCTAAACTATGGCTACACCTTC. It is translated as CAWIGTDLNYGYTF.

This chain joins TRBV18 and TRBJ1-1; 12 nucleotides agree with TRBD1. The V and J ends lost 1 base and 0 bases, in that order; junction bases with no gene match: 12. CDR1 and CDR2 (germline): KGHSH, LQKENI. This CDR3 has 20 amino acids. The CDR3 nucleotides are TGTGCCAGCTCACCACTTGGATATGTAGGGACAGGGGGCGTGAACACTGAAGCTTTCTTT. Amino acids: CASSPLGYVGTGGVNTEAFF.

This chain connects TRBV11-2 to TRBJ1-4; 7 bases are a match to TRBD1. V was pared by 5 bases and J by 1 base, with 10 bases of the junction left unmatched. The CDR3 totals 17 residues. Germline CDR1 and CDR2: SGHAT and FQNNGV. The CDR3 DNA is TGTGCCAGCAGCCTGAGACAGGGAAGAGGAACTAATGAAAAACTGTTTTTT. Amino acid sequence: CASSLRQGRGTNEKLFF. The variable domain in full, with the rest retrieved from reference TRBV11-2 and TRBJ1-4, is EAGVAQSPRYKIIEKRQSVAFWCNPISGHATLYWYQQILGQGPKLLIQFQNNGVVDDSQLPKDRFSAERLKGVDSTLKIQPAKLEDSAVYLCASSLRQGRGTNEKLFFGSGTQLSVL.